Listed below are T cell receptor beta chains from one sample, sequenced in a study of T-cell memory formation after mild COVID-19. TCRdb re-called the 5' RACE reads through MiXCR, storing one row per CDR3 protein. The sample has more than 450,000 distinct CDR3 sequences, about a sixth seen once; the top ten hold about 11%. The sequencing sample was made of PBMCs or a T cell subset sorted from them (not recorded which). The receptors shown here come from an adult woman who had mild COVID-19 (a few samples of this study predate the infection). Cell type and time point are not known. The CDR3 runs from the conserved cysteine through the conserved F or W. The D gene is left open where the match is weak. Clone size is given for some rows only: seen once, a few or many times, or a class if the clone is expanded.

>TRBJ2-7|-|TRBV3-1|-|11
TGTGCCAGCAGCCAGCACTACGAGCAGTACTTC
CASSQHYEQYF
>TRBJ2-7|-|TRBV7-9|TRBD1|14
TGTGCCAGCAGCCCTGACAGGGGGCGAAACGAGCAGTACTTC
CASSPDRGRNEQYF
>TRBJ2-2|-|TRBV4-3|TRBD2|16
TGCGCCAGCAGCCAAGGTAGCGGGGCGAACACCGGGGAGCTGTTTTTT
CASSQGSGANTGELFF
>TRBJ2-7|few|TRBV20-1|TRBD1|15
TGCAGTGCTAGTCTCCCTCGGCAGGGGGACTACGAGCAGTACTTC
CSASLPRQGDYEQYF
>TRBJ2-1|few|TRBV30|TRBD2|17
TGTGCCTGGAGTGTACGGCAACCGGGACTAGCGGGAGGGGAGCAGTTCTTC
CAWSVRQPGLAGGEQFF
>TRBJ2-4|-|TRBV12-3/TRBV12-4|TRBD1|13
TGTGCCAGCAGGGGGGACAGGGAAAACATTCAGTACTTC
CASRGDRENIQYF
>TRBJ1-5|few|TRBV27|TRBD1|16
TGTGCCAGCAGTTTATTTGCCGACAGGGGATTCCAGCCCCAGCATTTT
CASSLFADRGFQPQHF
>TRBJ2-1|few|TRBV4-2|-|14
TGTGCCAGCAGCCAAGAGGCGTTGAACAATGAGCAGTTCTTC
CASSQEALNNEQFF
>TRBJ2-7|few|TRBV3-1|TRBD1|15
TGTGCCAGCAGCCAAGATCCGGGACAGGGGTACGAGCAGTACTTC
CASSQDPGQGYEQYF
>TRBJ2-5|few|TRBV5-5|TRBD2|15
TGTGCCAGCAGCTTCTTAGCGGGAGGGCTGGAGACCCAGTACTTC
CASSFLAGGLETQYF
>TRBJ1-3|-|TRBV5-5|-|15
TGTGCCAGCAGCTTGGACAGGGTGAACGGAAACACCATATATTTT
CASSLDRVNGNTIYF
>TRBJ1-1|-|TRBV7-9|-|14
TGTGCCAGCAGCTTAGAGGGTACTGGCACTGAAGCTTTCTTT
CASSLEGTGTEAFF
>TRBJ2-5|-|TRBV5-1|-|15
TGCGCCAGCAGCTTAAGTACGGCCCCCCAAGAGACCCAGTACTTC
CASSLSTAPQETQYF
>TRBJ2-1|-|TRBV15|-|15
TGTGCCACCAGCAGAGATCCGGGAGTGGGGAATGAGCAGTTCTTC
CATSRDPGVGNEQFF
>TRBJ2-3|-|TRBV7-6|-|13
TGTGCCAGCAGCTCGGTTGGGCTGGATACGCAGTATTTT
CASSSVGLDTQYF
>TRBJ1-2|-|TRBV3-1|-|11
TGTGCCAGCAGCCAAGATTTCGGCTACACCTTC
CASSQDFGYTF
>TRBJ1-2|few|TRBV25-1|TRBD1|12
TGTGCCAGCAAGACAGGGACATGGGGCTACACCTTC
CASKTGTWGYTF
>TRBJ1-1|few|TRBV12-3/TRBV12-4|-|13
TGTGCCAGCAGTCATGAGGGAAACACTGAAGCTTTCTTT
CASSHEGNTEAFF
>TRBJ2-3|-|TRBV5-1|-|15
TGCGCCAGCAGCTCAGGTGCAGCAAGCACAGATACGCAGTATTTT
CASSSGAASTDTQYF
>TRBJ1-2|once|TRBV12-3/TRBV12-4|-|12
TGTGCCAGCAGGGTAGGACAAGCGGGCTACACCTTC
CASRVGQAGYTF
>TRBJ2-1|few|TRBV30|TRBD2|20
TGTGCCTGGGAATTGACTAGCGGTCCAGAGGGATTTAGGTCCTACAATGAGCAGTTCTTC
CAWELTSGPEGFRSYNEQFF
>TRBJ1-1|few|TRBV5-1|-|16
TGCGCCAGCAGCTTGGGACCAACAGGTTGGAACACTGAAGCTTTCTTT
CASSLGPTGWNTEAFF
>TRBJ2-1|-|TRBV4-1|TRBD2|17
TGCGCCAGCAGCCCCCTCGAGTCACTAGCGGGGGCCAATGAGCAGTTCTTC
CASSPLESLAGANEQFF
>TRBJ2-5|-|TRBV29-1|-|13
TGCAGCGTTGAACCGGGATATGGGGAGACCCAGTACTTC
CSVEPGYGETQYF
>TRBJ2-2|-|TRBV20-1|TRBD2|15
TGCAGTGCTAGAGAGGGTAGCGGGAGTACCGGGGAGCTGTTTTTT
CSAREGSGSTGELFF
>TRBJ2-1|few|TRBV7-9|-|13
TGTGCCAGCAGCCCCCGCGGGTCGGGGGAGCAGTTCTTC
CASSPRGSGEQFF
>TRBJ2-2|many|TRBV5-1|-|14
TGCGCCAGCAGCGGACCGGGCAACACCGGGGAGCTGTTTTTT
CASSGPGNTGELFF
>TRBJ2-3|few|TRBV5-1|-|16
TGCGCCAGCAGCTTGGGTCAGGACGTACGAACAGATACGCAGTATTTT
CASSLGQDVRTDTQYF
>TRBJ1-6|few|TRBV11-3|-|14
TGTGCCAGCATCATGGGGACGTTGAATTCACCCCTCCACTTT
CASIMGTLNSPLHF
>TRBJ1-5|-|TRBV9|TRBD1|15
TGTGCCAGCAGCGTGGGACAGGGGAACAATCAGCCCCAGCATTTT
CASSVGQGNNQPQHF
>TRBJ1-2|-|TRBV20-1|TRBD1|12
TGCAGTGCTCGGGACAGGGAGGGTGGCTACACCTTC
CSARDREGGYTF
>TRBJ2-7|few|TRBV3-1|TRBD1|13
TGTGCCAGCAGCCGGACAGGGGAAAGCGAGCAGTACTTC
CASSRTGESEQYF
>TRBJ2-3|-|TRBV7-2|-|15
TGTGCCAGCAGTTTCCTAGCGTCTAGCACAGATACGCAGTATTTT
CASSFLASSTDTQYF
>TRBJ1-1|-|TRBV20-1|-|13
TGCAGTGCCACTCGTACAGCTAACACTGAAGCTTTCTTT
CSATRTANTEAFF
>TRBJ2-7|many|TRBV9|TRBD2|19
TGTGCCAGCAGCGTAAGGCCAGATAGCGGGAGCGGTAGCTCCTACGAGCAGTACTTC
CASSVRPDSGSGSSYEQYF
>TRBJ2-7|-|TRBV7-9|TRBD1|14
TGTGCCAGCAGCTCGGACAGGGAGAGCTACGAGCAGTACTTC
CASSSDRESYEQYF
>TRBJ1-1|few|TRBV12-3/TRBV12-4|-|16
TGTGCCAGCAGTTTAGGGGCCGGGGGCTCCGGCACTGAAGCTTTCTTT
CASSLGAGGSGTEAFF
>TRBJ1-1|-|TRBV7-9|-|16
TGTGCCAGCACCACACTGGACCGGGGGAAAACGGCTGAAGCTTTCTTT
CASTTLDRGKTAEAFF
>TRBJ1-2|few|TRBV5-5|-|14
TGTGCCAGCAGCTTCGGGGGTAAGGCGTATGGCTACACCTTC
CASSFGGKAYGYTF
>TRBJ1-2|few|TRBV21-1|-|19
TGTGCCAGCAGCGAAGAAAATCTCACCACCCGGGAGGGGGCGGTTGGCTACACCTTC
CASSEENLTTREGAVGYTF
>TRBJ1-5|-|TRBV24-1|-|16
TGTGCCACCAGTGATTATTCCCCGTTGGGCAATCAGCCCCAGCATTTT
CATSDYSPLGNQPQHF
>TRBJ2-5|few|TRBV25-1|-|12
TGTGCCAGCAGTGAATTAGTAGAGACCCAGTACTTC
CASSELVETQYF
>TRBJ2-5|-|TRBV20-1|-|11
TGCAGTGCTAGGGTGGGTGAGACCCAGTACTTC
CSARVGETQYF
>TRBJ1-2|-|TRBV6-5|-|12
TGTGCCACCCGGCAACGAACCATAGGATACACCTTC
CATRQRTIGYTF
>TRBJ2-1|-|TRBV7-2|-|15
TGTGCCAGCAGCTTATCCCGGACGTGGGTAAATGAGCAGTTCTTC
CASSLSRTWVNEQFF
>TRBJ2-6|-|TRBV5-6|TRBD1|16
TGTGCCAGCAGCAAAGGGACAGCCTCTCGTGCCAACGTCCTGACTTTC
CASSKGTASRANVLTF
>TRBJ1-2|-|TRBV7-9|-|13
TGTGCCAGCAACCTCCAGGGGTCCACTGGCTACACCTTC
CASNLQGSTGYTF